One and the same sample provided the 19 T cell receptor beta chains below, sequenced in a study of shared clonotypes between healthy human individuals. The table came from immunoSEQ multiplex PCR; TCRdb's copy has only in-frame clones and leaves some out. The data show fewer than 500,000 clones, 60% to 80% seen once. Sequencing was performed on PBMCs. These receptors originate from a woman in her thirties or forties in good health. Some clones in this sample may be carry-over from other donors' samples.

The CDR3 sequence is CASSLRKSGVSNEQFF. The CDR3 coding sequence is TGTGCCAGCAGCTTACGAAAGTCGGGAGTTAGCAATGAGCAGTTCTTC. V is TRBV7-9 and J is TRBJ2-1; weak D call: TRBD2 (6 bases). Germline loops: CDR1 SEHNR, CDR2 FQNEAQ (reference sequence). This CDR3 has 16 amino acids. Trimming removed 2 bases at V and 6 bases at J, with 17 bases between.

The chain uses TRBV5-1 and TRBJ2-7; D is perhaps TRBD1 (8 bases). CDR1 is SGHRS, CDR2 YFSETQ, per germline. V was pared by 0 bases and J by 2 bases, with 12 bases between. The CDR3 extends over 15 amino acids. CDR3 sequence: CASSLGTGTTYEQYF. The CDR3 DNA follows: TGCGCCAGCAGCTTGGGGACAGGGACTACCTACGAGCAGTACTTC.

As for this clone: At one boundary the junction diverges from the germline segment, which might be a read error. The rearrangement uses TRBV7-2 and TRBJ2-2, with 7 bases aligning to TRBD1. The CDR3 spans 14 residues. The germline CDR1 and CDR2 sequences are SGHTA and FQGNSA. Written as DNA, the CDR3 is TGTGCCAGCAGCTCGGGGACAGTCACCGCGGAGCTGTTTTTT. Its protein is CASSSGTVTAELFF.

As to this clone: A read error is possible here, since a much larger clone lies one base away. Other DNA sequences within the sample encode an identical CDR3. The chain carries TRBV25-1 and TRBJ2-2, with 8 bases fitting TRBD1. The CDR3 consists of 15 residues. Germline CDR1 is MGHDK and CDR2 is SYGVNS. The CDR3 coding sequence is TGTGCCAGCAGTGAACTGGACAGGGACACCGGGGAGCTATTTTTT. The encoded protein is CASSELDRDTGELFF.

The gene calls are TRBV18 and TRBJ1-1; weak D call: TRBD1 (5 bases). The CDR3 is made up of 13 amino acids. Germline V gene sequence: CDR1 KGHSH, CDR2 LQKENI. Trimming stripped 6 bases from V and 3 bases from J, with 11 bases between. The CDR3 here is CASSQGWDTEAFF. CDR3 nucleotide sequence: TGTGCCAGCTCCCAGGGATGGGACACTGAAGCTTTCTTT.

In this sample, this clone turned up a few times. This rearrangement joins TRBV5-1 to TRBJ2-3, with D perhaps TRBD1 or TRBD2 (5 bases each). V was pared by 4 bases and J by 0 bases, with 9 bases between. This CDR3 comprises 14 residues. Looked up from germline, CDR1 is SGHRS and CDR2 is YFSETQ. The CDR3 sequence is CASSPGPSTDTQYF. Here the CDR3 DNA reads TGCGCCAGCAGCCCGGGACCCAGCACAGATACGCAGTATTTT.

V and J are TRBV4-3 and TRBJ2-7; 7 bases align to TRBD1. The CDR3 consists of 14 residues. Looked up from germline, CDR1 is LGHNA and CDR2 is YSLEER. J was trimmed by 7 bases and V by 1 base; bases with no gene match: 7. The CDR3 loop is CASSQVRGLGEQYF. CDR3 DNA: TGCGCCAGCAGCCAAGTAAGGGGGCTGGGGGAGCAGTACTTC.

This clone was counted at least ten times. The gene calls are TRBV5-1 and TRBJ1-1; possible D gene TRBD1, 5 bases. The CDR3 consists of 13 residues. V lost 1 base and J 12 bases, leaving 16 bases between the germline ends. From germline, CDR1 is SGHRS and CDR2 YFSETQ. In DNA, the CDR3 is TGCGCCAGCAGCTTGTGGGGTGCCAACAGGCCTTTCTTT. Its translation: CASSLWGANRPFF.

This chain links TRBV29-1 with TRBJ2-1, with D possibly TRBD1 on 6 matching bases. The CDR3 totals 18 residues. From germline, CDR1 is SQVTM and CDR2 ANQGSEA. The V end lost 0 bases, the J end lost 0 bases, and 18 bases lay between the germline ends. The CDR3 DNA reads TGCAGCGTTGAAGATAAGTCACAGGGTTTCTACTCCTACAATGAGCAGTTCTTC. This translates into CSVEDKSQGFYSYNEQFF.

The J gene is TRBJ1-5, the V gene TRBV28; 7 bases line up with TRBD1. The length of the CDR3 is 15 residues. V lost 1 base and J lost 3; bases outside the gene matches: 3. In germline, CDR1 is MDHEN, CDR2 SYDVKM. The DNA for the CDR3 is TGTGCCAGCAGTTTATCTGGGACAGTCAATCAGCCCCAGCATTTT. Encoded protein: CASSLSGTVNQPQHF.

The chain couples TRBV19 to TRBJ1-5, with unresolved D. CDR1 and CDR2 from the germline V gene are LNHDA and SQIVND (reference sequence). This CDR3 has 14 residues. V dropped 6 bases and J dropped 4 bases, with 13 bases sitting between them. For the CDR3, the DNA is TGTGCCAGTAGCTCCACTACGCGGAATCAGCCCCAGCATTTT. Translated, it gives CASSSTTRNQPQHF.

This chain connects TRBV7-8 to TRBJ2-6; D unresolved. The CDR3 totals 17 residues. The ends were cut back, 1 base at V and 1 base at J, with 11 bases in the middle. CDR1 and CDR2 (germline): SGHVS, FQNEAQ. This CDR3 is CASSLVSSISGANVLTF. The CDR3 DNA sequence: TGTGCCAGCAGCTTAGTGAGCAGCATTTCTGGGGCCAACGTCCTGACTTTC.

V gene TRBV11-1 combines with J gene TRBJ1-1; possible D gene TRBD1, 6 bases. Deletions cut 4 bases from V and 7 bases from J, with 16 bases between. Germline assignment: CDR1 SGHAT and CDR2 FQDESV (reference sequence). The length of the CDR3 is 14 residues. The CDR3 spells CASSSRQEFDEAFF. CDR3 coding DNA: TGTGCCAGCAGCTCCCGACAGGAATTCGATGAAGCTTTCTTT.

This clone occurred once. The chain links TRBV5-6 to TRBJ2-5; D gene ambiguous. The CDR3 length is 11 residues. V shed 4 bases and J shed 5 bases, with 6 bases lying between them. Germline loops: CDR1 SGHDT, CDR2 YYEEEE. CDR3 protein: CASSIRETQYF. DNA of the CDR3: TGTGCCAGCAGCATTCGGGAGACCCAGTACTTC.

The rearrangement uses TRBV9 and TRBJ2-5, with a tentative D call TRBD2 (6 bases). The CDR3 totals 14 residues. Germline V gene data show CDR1 as SGDLS and CDR2 as YYNGEE. Trimming shortened V by 0 bases and J by 5 bases, and 11 bases separated the two germline ends. The CDR3: CASSVAGASETQYF. The CDR3 DNA sequence: TGTGCCAGCAGCGTAGCGGGAGCATCGGAGACCCAGTACTTC.

This clone occurred a few times. The chain recombines TRBV2 with TRBJ2-7; D uncertain. The V and J ends lost 3 bases and 3 bases respectively, with 3 bases between them. The CDR3 length is 11 residues. CDR1 is SNHLY, CDR2 FYNNEI, per germline. The CDR3 DNA reads as TGTGCCAGCAGTGAGGTCTACGAGCAGTACTTC. It specifies CASSEVYEQYF.

The chain carries TRBV13 and TRBJ2-2, with TRBD2 matching over 8 bases. V trimming: 3 bases; J trimming: 6 bases; junction bases outside the gene matches: 9. There are 16 residues in the CDR3. Germline V CDR1 and CDR2: PRHDT, FYEKMQ (reference sequence). CDR3 protein: CASSLGSGREAGELFF. CDR3 sequence (DNA): TGTGCCAGCAGCTTGGGAAGCGGGAGAGAGGCCGGGGAGCTGTTTTTT.

This chain links TRBV10-3 with TRBJ1-1; 7 positions agree with TRBD1. Germline-derived CDR1 and CDR2 are ENHRY and SYGVKD. V shed 6 bases, J shed 2 bases, and the junction held 3 bases outside the gene matches. The CDR3 has 13 residues. The CDR3: CAIRRDSNTEAFF. The CDR3 DNA reads TGTGCCATCAGAAGGGACAGTAACACTGAAGCTTTCTTT.

V and J are TRBV18 and TRBJ2-7; D is uncertain. The ends were cut back, 3 bases at V and 3 bases at J, with 9 bases in the middle. CDR1 KGHSH and CDR2 LQKENI come from the germline V gene. There are 13 residues in the CDR3. CDR3 in DNA: TGTGCCAGCTCACCGAGTAGTATCTACGAGCAGTACTTC. It codes for CASSPSSIYEQYF.